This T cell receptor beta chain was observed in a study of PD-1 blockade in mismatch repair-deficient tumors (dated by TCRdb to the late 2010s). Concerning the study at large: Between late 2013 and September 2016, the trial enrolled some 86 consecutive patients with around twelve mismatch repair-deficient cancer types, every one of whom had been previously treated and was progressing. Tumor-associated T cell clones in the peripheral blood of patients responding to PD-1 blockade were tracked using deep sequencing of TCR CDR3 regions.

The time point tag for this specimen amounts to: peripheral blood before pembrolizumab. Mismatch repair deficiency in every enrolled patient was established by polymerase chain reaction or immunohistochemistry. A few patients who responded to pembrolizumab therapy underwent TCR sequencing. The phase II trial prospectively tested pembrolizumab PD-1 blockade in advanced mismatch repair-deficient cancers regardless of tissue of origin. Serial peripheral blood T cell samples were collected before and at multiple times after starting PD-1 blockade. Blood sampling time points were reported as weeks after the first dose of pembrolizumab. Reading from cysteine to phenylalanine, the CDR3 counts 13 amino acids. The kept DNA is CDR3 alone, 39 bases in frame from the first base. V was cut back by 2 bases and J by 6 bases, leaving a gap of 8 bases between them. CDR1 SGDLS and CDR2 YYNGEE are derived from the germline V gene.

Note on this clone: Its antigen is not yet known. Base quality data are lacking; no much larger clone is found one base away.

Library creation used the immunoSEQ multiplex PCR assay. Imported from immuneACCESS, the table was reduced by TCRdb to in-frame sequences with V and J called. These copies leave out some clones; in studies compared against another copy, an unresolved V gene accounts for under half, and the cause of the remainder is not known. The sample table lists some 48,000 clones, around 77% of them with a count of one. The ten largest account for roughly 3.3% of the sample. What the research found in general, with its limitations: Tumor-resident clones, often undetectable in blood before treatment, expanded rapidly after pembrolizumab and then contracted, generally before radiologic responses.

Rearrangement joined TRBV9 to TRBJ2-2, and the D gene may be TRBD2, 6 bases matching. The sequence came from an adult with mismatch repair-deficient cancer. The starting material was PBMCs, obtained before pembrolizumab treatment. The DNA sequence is TGTGCCAGCAGCGTCAGCGGGCCCGGGGAGCTGTTTTTT. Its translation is CASSVSGPGELFF.